These T cell receptor beta chains were read from a single sample in a study of PD-1 blockade in classical Hodgkin lymphoma. Profiled with immunoSEQ multiplex PCR; TCRdb holds only in-frame clones, not every one. The sample holds 45,000 to 60,000 clones; roughly 80% are singletons and the top ten take roughly 15%. The source was peripheral blood mononuclear cells (PBMCs), collected at baseline. The origin of the receptors is a human donor with classical Hodgkin lymphoma. The CDR3 runs from the conserved cysteine through the conserved F or W. The order of the fields is V gene, CDR3 length, D gene, J gene, CDR3 protein. The D gene is left open where the match is weak.

>TRBV19|14|.|TRBJ2-2
CASSIEGDTGELFF
>TRBV7-3|13|TRBD1|TRBJ1-1
CASSSTGRTEAFF
>TRBV7-9|14|.|TRBJ2-1
CASSPRLSQDEQFF
>TRBV29-1|14|TRBD1|TRBJ1-1
CSVHRTGMNTEAFF
>TRBV5-1|13|.|TRBJ1-1
CASSLDLNTEAFF
>TRBV27|16|.|TRBJ2-3
CASSLEQGISTDTQYF
>TRBV13|12|.|TRBJ1-2
CASRRDNYGYTF
>TRBV29-1|15|TRBD1|TRBJ1-2
CSVAGQGSTRDGYTF
>TRBV19|13|.|TRBJ1-5
CASNRDGNQPQHF
>TRBV5-5|14|TRBD1|TRBJ1-5
CASRRGQGDQPQHF
>TRBV6-4|15|TRBD2|TRBJ2-1
CASSDSSGSYNEQFF
>TRBV13|14|.|TRBJ1-1
CASSLGESNTEAFF